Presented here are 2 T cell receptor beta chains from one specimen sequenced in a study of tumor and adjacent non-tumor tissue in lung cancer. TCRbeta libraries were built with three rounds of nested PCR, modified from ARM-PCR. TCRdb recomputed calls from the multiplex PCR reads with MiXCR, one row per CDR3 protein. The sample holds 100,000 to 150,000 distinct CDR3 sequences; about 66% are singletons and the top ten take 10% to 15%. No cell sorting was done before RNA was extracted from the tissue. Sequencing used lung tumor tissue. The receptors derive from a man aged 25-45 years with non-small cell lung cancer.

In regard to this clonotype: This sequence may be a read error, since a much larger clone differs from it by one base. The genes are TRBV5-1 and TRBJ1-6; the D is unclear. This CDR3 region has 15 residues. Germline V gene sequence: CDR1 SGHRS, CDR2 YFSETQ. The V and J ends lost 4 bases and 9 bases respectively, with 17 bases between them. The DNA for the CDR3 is TGCGCCAGCAGCCTCGGACTAACGGACGGTTCACCCCTCCACTTT. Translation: CASSLGLTDGSPLHF. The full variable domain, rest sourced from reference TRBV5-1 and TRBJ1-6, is KAGVTQTPRYLIKTRGQQVTLSCSPISGHRSVSWYQQTPGQGLQFLFEYFSETQRNKGNFPGRFSGRQFSNSRSEMNVSTLELGDSALYLCASSLGLTDGSPLHFGNGTRLTVT.

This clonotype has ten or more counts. CDR3 sequence reads: CASSHPGARGGLSTDTQYF. The CDR3 DNA follows: TGTGCCAGCAGCCATCCGGGCGCGCGGGGGGGGCTAAGCACAGATACGCAGTATTTT. The rearrangement joins TRBV5-5 to TRBJ2-3; 9 positions agree with TRBD2. Germline V gives CDR1 SGHKS, CDR2 YYEKEE (reference sequence). With 4 bases clipped from V and 0 bases from J, the junction kept 15 bases outside the gene matches. The CDR3 loop spans 19 amino acids.